This T cell receptor (beta chain) was recorded in a study of graft-versus-host responses after intestinal transplantation (dated by TCRdb to about 2021). For the study in its entirety: Multivisceral, liver-intestinal, or isolated intestinal transplants were received by the recipients. All recipients received anti-thymocyte globulin induction followed by maintenance tacrolimus and steroids for two to four years. Graft-versus-host and host-versus-graft alloreactive T cell clones were tracked in the graft, circulation and bone marrow after intestinal transplantation using bulk TCR-beta CDR3 sequencing. To identify alloreactive clones, pre-transplant mixed lymphocyte reaction products were sequenced and compared with unstimulated pre-transplant donor and recipient T cells. Of the roughly 23 intestinal transplant recipients enrolled in the cohort, one of whom was a retransplant, a few patients without pretransplant specimens were excluded. A peak of at least 4% donor T cells among recipient peripheral blood mononuclear cells was the definition used for donor T cell macrochimerism. Rather than being sequenced by the commercial service, samples from a few later patients were sequenced in-house on an Illumina MiSeq and processed with MiXCR. Paper-wide results and their limitations: GvH clones turned up in recipient bone marrow, with some appearing earlier in ileal mucosa or blood, a pattern consistent with an intestinal mucosal origin. Early after transplant, declines in HvG clones were associated with peak levels of circulating GvH clones. Conclusions were limited by the relatively low number and heterogeneity of intestinal transplant patients. High GvH to HvG T cell clonal ratios were observed in the allografts of patients with donor T cell macrochimerism.

The sample's time point label is to be understood as: cells obtained before transplantation from donor or recipient. CD3+CD4+ and CD3+CD8+ populations were FACS-sorted from unstimulated pre-transplant donor and recipient cells taken from spleen or lymph nodes. Counted from cysteine to phenylalanine, this CDR3 has 15 amino acids. The retained sequence is limited to the CDR3, 45 bases, with the frame set at the first base. The trim is 3 bases for V and 4 bases for J, with a gap of 12 bases between the germline ends. CDR1 is given as MNHNS and CDR2 as SASEGT, both from the germline V gene. The protocol used for the library was the immunoSEQ multiplex PCR assay. In most patients, genomic DNA was isolated using the Qiagen DNeasy Blood and Tissue Kit and sent frozen to Adaptive Biotechnologies for TCR sequencing. For most patients, genomic DNA was subjected to high-throughput TCR-beta CDR3 sequencing by Adaptive Biotechnologies. The published analysis was carried out like this. TCR sequencing data were retrieved from Adaptive's ImmunoSEQ software for more than 15 patients, whereas a few other patients were processed with MiXCR and VDJtools. To correct CD4 versus CD8 sorting errors, sequences present in both subsets at a frequency ratio below 5:1 were removed. CDR3 nucleotide sequences shared by donor and recipient were removed because the origin of these sequences could not be assigned. Alloreactive clones required at least 2-fold expansion over unstimulated cells and minimum CFSE-low frequency of 0.002% (template counts) or 0.001% (read counts). Clones were considered mappable if detected in sequenced pre-transplant spleen, lymph node, or MLR CFSE-low populations of the donor or recipient. The cumulative frequency of alloreactive clones was calculated as a percentage of all sequences, weighted by copy number. TCRdb took this table from immuneACCESS and kept in-frame rearrangements with V and J called. Such tables lack part of the clones; where checked against another copy, unresolved V genes explain under half of the gap, and the rest is unexplained. The V and J calls and clone size come from that table; D and trimming were worked out from the DNA. The sample has approximately 79,000 clones on record, about four fifths of them singletons. Of the sample, roughly 0.8% falls within the top ten clones.

Points on this clone: The antigen this receptor binds is unknown. No qualities accompany the bases; no much larger clone lies one base away.

The sequence links TRBV6-1 to TRBJ2-2; the D gene is perhaps TRBD1, from 5 matching bases. The sequence was obtained from a human donor who received an intestinal transplant. The sample was unstimulated CD4+ T cells sorted from spleen or lymph node cells, taken before intestinal transplant. The nucleotide sequence reads as follows: TGTGCCAGCAGTGAGAGGACACGGAGCACCGGGGAGCTGTTTTTT. It specifies CASSERTRSTGELFF.